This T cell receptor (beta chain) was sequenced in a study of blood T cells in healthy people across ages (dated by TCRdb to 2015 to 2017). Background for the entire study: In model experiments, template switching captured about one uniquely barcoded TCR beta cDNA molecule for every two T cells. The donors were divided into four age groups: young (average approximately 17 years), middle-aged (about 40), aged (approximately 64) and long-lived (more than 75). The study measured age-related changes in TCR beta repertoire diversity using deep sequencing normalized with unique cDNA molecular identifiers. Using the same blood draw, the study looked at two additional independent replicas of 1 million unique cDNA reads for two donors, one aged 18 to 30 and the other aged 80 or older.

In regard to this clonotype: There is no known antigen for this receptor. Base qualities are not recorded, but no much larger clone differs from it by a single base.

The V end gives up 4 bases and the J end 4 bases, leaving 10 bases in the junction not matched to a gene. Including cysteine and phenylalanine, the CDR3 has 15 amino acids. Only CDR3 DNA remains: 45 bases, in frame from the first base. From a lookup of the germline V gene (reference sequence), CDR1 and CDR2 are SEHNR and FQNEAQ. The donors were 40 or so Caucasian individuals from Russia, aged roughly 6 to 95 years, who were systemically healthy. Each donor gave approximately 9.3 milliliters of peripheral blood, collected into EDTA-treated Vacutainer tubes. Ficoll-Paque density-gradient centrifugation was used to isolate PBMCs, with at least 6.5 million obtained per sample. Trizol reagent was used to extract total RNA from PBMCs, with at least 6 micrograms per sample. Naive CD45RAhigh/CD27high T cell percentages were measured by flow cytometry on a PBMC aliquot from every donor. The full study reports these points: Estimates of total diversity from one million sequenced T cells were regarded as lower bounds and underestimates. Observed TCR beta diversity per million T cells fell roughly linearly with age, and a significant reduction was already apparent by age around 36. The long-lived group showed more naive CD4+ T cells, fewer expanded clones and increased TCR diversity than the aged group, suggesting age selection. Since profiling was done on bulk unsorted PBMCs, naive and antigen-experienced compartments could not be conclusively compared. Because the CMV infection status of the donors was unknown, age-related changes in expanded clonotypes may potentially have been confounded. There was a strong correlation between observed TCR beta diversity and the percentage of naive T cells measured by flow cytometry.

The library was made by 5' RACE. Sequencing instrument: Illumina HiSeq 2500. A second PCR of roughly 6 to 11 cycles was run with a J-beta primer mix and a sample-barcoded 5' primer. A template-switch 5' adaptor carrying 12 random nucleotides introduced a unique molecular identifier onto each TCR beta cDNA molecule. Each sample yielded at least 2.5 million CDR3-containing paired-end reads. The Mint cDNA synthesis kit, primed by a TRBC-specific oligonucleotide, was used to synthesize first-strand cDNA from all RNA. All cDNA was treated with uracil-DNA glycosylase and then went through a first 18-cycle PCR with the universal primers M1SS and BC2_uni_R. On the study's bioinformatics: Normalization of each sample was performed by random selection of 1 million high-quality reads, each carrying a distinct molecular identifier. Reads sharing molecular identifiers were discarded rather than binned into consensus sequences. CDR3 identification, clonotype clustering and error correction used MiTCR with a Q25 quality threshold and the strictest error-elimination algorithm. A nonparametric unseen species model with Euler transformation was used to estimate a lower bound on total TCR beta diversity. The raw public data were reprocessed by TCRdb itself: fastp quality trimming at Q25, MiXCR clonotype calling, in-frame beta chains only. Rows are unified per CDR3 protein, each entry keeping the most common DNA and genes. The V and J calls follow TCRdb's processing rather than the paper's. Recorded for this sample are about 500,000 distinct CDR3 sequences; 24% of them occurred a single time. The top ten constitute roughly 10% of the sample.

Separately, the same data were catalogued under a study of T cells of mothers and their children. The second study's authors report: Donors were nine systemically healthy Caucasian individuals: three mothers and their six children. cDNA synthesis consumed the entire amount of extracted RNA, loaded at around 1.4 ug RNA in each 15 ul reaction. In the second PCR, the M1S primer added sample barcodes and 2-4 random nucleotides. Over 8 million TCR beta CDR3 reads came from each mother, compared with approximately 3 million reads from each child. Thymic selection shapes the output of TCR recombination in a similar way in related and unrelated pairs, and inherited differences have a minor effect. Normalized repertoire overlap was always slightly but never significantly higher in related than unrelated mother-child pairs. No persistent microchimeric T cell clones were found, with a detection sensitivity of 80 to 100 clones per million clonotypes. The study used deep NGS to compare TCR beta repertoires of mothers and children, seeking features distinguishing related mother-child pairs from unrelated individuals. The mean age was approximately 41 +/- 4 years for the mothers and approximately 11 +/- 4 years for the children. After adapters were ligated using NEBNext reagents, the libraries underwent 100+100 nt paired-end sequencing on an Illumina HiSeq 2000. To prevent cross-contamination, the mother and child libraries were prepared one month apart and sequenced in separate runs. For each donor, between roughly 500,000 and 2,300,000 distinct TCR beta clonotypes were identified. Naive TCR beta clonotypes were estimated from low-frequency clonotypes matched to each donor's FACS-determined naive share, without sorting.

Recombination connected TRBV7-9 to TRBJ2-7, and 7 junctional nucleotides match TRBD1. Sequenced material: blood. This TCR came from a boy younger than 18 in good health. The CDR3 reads CASSSTTGLLYEQYF. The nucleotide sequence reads TGTGCCAGCAGCTCAACGACAGGGCTGCTTTACGAGCAGTACTTC. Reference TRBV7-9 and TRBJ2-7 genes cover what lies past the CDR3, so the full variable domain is DTGVSQNPRHKITKRGQNVTFRCDPISEHNRLYWYRQTLGQGPEFLTYFQNEAQLEKSRLLSDRFSAERPKGSFSTLEIQRTEQGDSAMYLCASSSTTGLLYEQYFGPGTRLTVT.